A single sample gave rise to the 15 T cell receptor beta chains below, sequenced in a study of T cell responses to AZD1222 COVID-19 vaccine. Sequenced by immunoSEQ multiplex PCR; TCRdb stores in-frame clones only, minus some. The repertoire holds some 130,000 clones, with roughly 91% as singletons. This material consisted of peripheral blood, taken on day 0 of AZD1222 vaccination. These receptors were taken from an adult in good health.

This chain links TRBV19 with TRBJ1-5; D possibly corresponds to TRBD1 (5 bases). Trimming stripped 10 bases from V and 6 bases from J, with 22 bases between. This CDR3 comprises 15 residues. Germline V gene sequence: CDR1 LNHDA, CDR2 SQIVND (reference sequence). The CDR3 region has the DNA TGTGCCACCAGCCTGGCGCAGGGCTGGCGTCAGCCCCAGCATTTT. Amino acids: CATSLAQGWRQPQHF.

The J gene is TRBJ2-2, the V gene TRBV9; possible D gene TRBD2, 6 bases. The CDR3 has 14 residues. Trimming left V 3 bases short and J 7 bases short, with 13 bases between. Per the germline V gene, CDR1 is SGDLS and CDR2 is YYNGEE. The CDR3 region is CASSDWGENGELFF. The CDR3, as DNA: TGTGCCAGCAGCGACTGGGGGGAGAACGGGGAGCTGTTTTTT. Full variable domain (remainder filled in from reference TRBV9 and TRBJ2-2): DSGVTQTPKHLITATGQRVTLRCSPRSGDLSVYWYQQSLDQGLQFLIQYYNGEERAKGNILERFSAQQFPDLHSELNLSSLELGDSALYFCASSDWGENGELFFGEGSRLTVL.

In this sample, this clone turned up a few times. The J gene is TRBJ1-1, the V gene TRBV19; perhaps TRBD1 as D (5 bases). The CDR3 consists of 15 residues. Germline CDR1 LNHDA, CDR2 SQIVND (reference sequence). V lost 6 bases, J lost 5 bases, and 19 bases lay in between. CDR3 nucleotide sequence: TGTGCCAGTAGAAGACTCGACAGCGAGTGGACTGAAGCTTTCTTT. This codes for CASRRLDSEWTEAFF.

The rearrangement joins TRBV7-9 to TRBJ2-7, with D unclear. V dropped 6 bases and J dropped 6 bases, with 12 bases sitting between them. Germline-derived CDR1 and CDR2 are SEHNR and FQNEAQ (reference sequence). The CDR3 sequence is 12 residues long. CDR3 amino acids: CASRYLSGEQYF. The DNA of the CDR3 is TGTGCCAGCAGGTATCTGTCGGGCGAGCAGTACTTC.

The chain joins TRBV11-3 to TRBJ2-4; either TRBD1 or TRBD2 may fit D (5 bases each). Trimming removed 5 bases from V and 7 bases from J, with 12 bases in between. CDR3 length equals 13 residues. Germline V lookup: CDR1 SGHNT, CDR2 YENEEA. The CDR3: CASSLGPRNIQYF. The DNA for the CDR3 is TGTGCCAGCAGCCTGGGACCTCGGAACATTCAGTACTTC.

The chain joins TRBV6-6 to TRBJ2-2; 7 bases align to TRBD1. The germline CDR1 and CDR2 sequences are MNHNY and SVGAGI (reference sequence). V shed 6 bases, J shed 6 bases, and the junction held 7 bases outside the gene matches. The CDR3 is made up of 14 amino acids. Written as DNA, the CDR3 is TGTGCCAGCAGCCACAGGGGTTTGGCCGGGGAGCTGTTTTTT. Residues: CASSHRGLAGELFF.

CDR3 nucleotide sequence: TGTGCCAGTAGTATCTGGGGCAGAACCTACGAGCAGTACTTC. This translates into CASSIWGRTYEQYF. V is TRBV19 and J is TRBJ2-7, with a tentative D call TRBD1 (5 bases). This CDR3 is built from 14 residues. In germline, CDR1 is LNHDA, CDR2 SQIVND (reference sequence). Trimming pared 3 bases from V and 2 bases from J, leaving 11 bases between.

Here the CDR3 reads CASSLNEGDTEAFF. For the CDR3, the DNA is TGTGCCAGCAGCTTAAACGAGGGGGACACTGAAGCTTTCTTT. The chain joins TRBV13 to TRBJ1-1; maybe TRBD1 (6 bases). Between the trimmed V and J ends, which lost 2 bases and 3 bases, there was a span of 10 bases. Germline CDR1 and CDR2: PRHDT and FYEKMQ (reference sequence). This CDR3 has 14 residues.

The chain uses TRBV4-3 and TRBJ1-5; the D is unclear. Trimming removed 4 bases at V and 3 bases at J, with 13 bases between. Per germline, CDR1 LGHNA and CDR2 YSLEER. The CDR3 sequence is 15 residues long. CDR3: CASSPHQASNQPQHF. DNA for the CDR3: TGCGCCAGCAGCCCACATCAGGCTTCCAATCAGCCCCAGCATTTT.

V gene TRBV5-6 combines with J gene TRBJ2-1, with 7 bases aligning to TRBD1. V lost 6 bases and J lost 9; bases outside the gene matches: 12. Germline V gene data show CDR1 as SGHDT and CDR2 as YYEEEE. CDR3 length: 14 amino acids. Here the CDR3 DNA reads TGTGCCAGCACCCGGGACAGTGATTATAGTGAGCAGTTCTTC. This translates into CASTRDSDYSEQFF. The full variable domain, with the rest looked up from reference TRBV5-6 and TRBJ2-1, is DAGVTQSPTHLIKTRGQQVTLRCSPKSGHDTVSWYQQALGQGPQFIFQYYEEEERQRGNFPDRFSGHQFPNYSSELNVNALLLGDSALYLCASTRDSDYSEQFFGPGTRLTVL.

The chain has TRBV12-3 or TRBV12-4 and TRBJ1-1, with D uncertain. The CDR3 covers 13 residues. V was cut by 5 bases and J by 1 base, with 8 bases left in between. CDR3 nucleotides: TGTGCCAGCAGTAGGACGGAGAACACTGAAGCTTTCTTT. This translates into CASSRTENTEAFF.

The chain employs TRBV28 and TRBJ1-6; TRBD1 aligns across 10 bases. Per the germline V gene, CDR1 is MDHEN and CDR2 is SYDVKM. The trim removed 6 bases at V and 7 bases at J, leaving 9 bases unmatched. This CDR3 comprises 16 residues. The CDR3 reads CASRPRQGARNSPLHF. In DNA, the CDR3 is TGTGCCAGCAGACCTAGACAGGGGGCTAGGAATTCACCCCTCCACTTT.

The gene calls are TRBV12-5 and TRBJ2-1; D perhaps matches TRBD2 (5 bases). This CDR3 has 17 amino acids. V shed 0 bases and J shed 1 base, with 13 bases lying between them. Germline CDR1 and CDR2: LGHNT and FRNRAP. DNA for the CDR3: TGTGCTAGTGGTTTGGTACGAGGCGGGTCTTCCTACAATGAGCAGTTCTTC. Amino acid sequence: CASGLVRGGSSYNEQFF.

The rearrangement uses TRBV9 and TRBJ1-1; a possible D gene is TRBD1 (6 bases). V lost 0 bases to trimming and J lost 4 bases, with 19 bases between them. The CDR3 covers 17 residues. The V gene's germline CDR1 is SGDLS and CDR2 YYNGEE. The CDR3 DNA is TGTGCCAGCAGCGTAGGAGGGGGGCGGATTGGTGGCACTGAAGCTTTCTTT. Translated: CASSVGGGRIGGTEAFF.

As for this clone: This sample includes further DNA sequences coding for the same CDR3. The V gene is TRBV7-3, the J gene TRBJ1-6; D gene ambiguous. V was shortened by 3 bases and J by 5 bases, with 2 bases between the two germline ends. CDR1 is SGHTA, CDR2 FQGTGA, per germline. The CDR3 runs 12 residues. CDR3 bases: TGTGCCAGCAGCTTCAATAATTCACCCCTCCACTTT. Encoded protein: CASSFNNSPLHF.